The clone carrying this T cell receptor beta chain was counted between two and nine times. TCRdb fed the RT-PCR reads into MiXCR, producing one record per CDR3 protein. The repertoire holds 200,000 to 250,000 distinct CDR3 sequences, about 37% seen once, with 11% in the top ten. The sample comes from a study of patients and donors after allogeneic stem cell transplantation. The CDR3 runs 15 residues. Germline V CDR1 and CDR2: SGHTA, FQGNSA. V dropped 0 bases and J dropped 4; count of bases not matched to a gene: 2. The sample taken for sequencing was blood, either unsorted or a sorted T cell fraction (not recorded which). The chain is built from TRBV7-2 and TRBJ2-3; 9 bases are shared with TRBD2. The receptor was derived from a human donor who was either an allogeneic HSCT recipient or a stem cell or donor lymphocyte infusion donor (not recorded which). It is not recorded whose cells these are; they may come from a transplant donor. CDR3 region: CASSLAGLAPDTQYF. DNA of the CDR3: TGTGCCAGCAGCTTAGCGGGACTAGCCCCAGATACGCAGTATTTT.